This TCR beta chain was sequenced during a study of T-cell reconstitution after alpha-beta-depleted transplantation in children. Between the trimmed V and J ends, which lost 2 bases and 0 bases, there was a span of 3 bases. From germline, CDR1 is SGHRS and CDR2 YFSETQ. CDR3 size: 14 residues. Findings and caveats of the study: After one year, T-cell counts and TCRbeta diversity mostly came from new T cells. Some patients showed high day-60 TCRbeta diversity, which derived from surviving recipient T cells and thymic progenitors.

This clonotype has at least ten counts. Its specificity is unknown. Unique molecular identifiers were incorporated into the prepared TCRbeta library. TCRdb itself ran the PCR reads through MiXCR, one entry per CDR3 protein. The sample lists hundreds of thousands of distinct CDR3 sequences, under 15% seen once, with around 0.8% in the top ten. The sample in question was PBMCs, obtained before TCRalphabeta/CD19-depleted stem cell transplant. This clonotype was sampled from a girl aged 2-10 years with congenital amegakaryocytic thrombocytopenia, due to receive a stem cell transplant. The chain uses TRBV5-1 and TRBJ2-6, with D unresolved. CDR3 DNA sequence: TGCGCCAGCAGCTTTCTCTCTGGGGCCAACGTCCTGACTTTC. This sequence encodes CASSFLSGANVLTF.